This TCR beta chain was obtained from a study of blood T cell repertoires in COVID-19 (dated by TCRdb to the early 2020s). For the wider study: Samples from collaborators originated in the United States, Italy and Spain and spanned both the acute and convalescent phases of COVID-19. The prospective study material was composed of cDNA or gDNA derived from T cells, B-cell-depleted T cells, or PBMCs. Subjects who had been exposed to COVID-19, were actively infected with it, or had recovered from it provided the deeply sampled blood TCRbeta repertoires that made up the dataset. A freely available public database, intended as a resource for researchers studying the immune response to SARS-CoV-2, is where the repertoires were released. The samples were drawn from two sources: the first 160 participants of the ongoing ImmuneRACE study, and 1,000 to 1,500 subjects contributed by 6 global collaborators. Sample metadata almost always included a de-identified subject ID, COVID-19 status, age in years and sex. Where available, HLA class I and class II types were obtained from metadata supplied by the sample provider rather than from assay-based typing. Study-wide conclusions, independent of this receptor: The quantity of clinical and demographic metadata differed by source and by participant and was supplied without curation.

The V end gives up 2 bases and the J end 1 base, leaving 4 bases in the junction not matched to a gene. The CDR3 contains 16 residues, cysteine and phenylalanine counted. Just CDR3 DNA is preserved here, 48 bases in frame from base 1. CDR1 and CDR2 (MNHEY, SMNVEV) derive from the germline V gene (reference sequence). TCRbeta CDR3 regions were amplified from genomic DNA using the immunoSEQ Assay, a bias-controlled multiplex PCR. The study's own analysis went as follows. The number of nucleated cells in each sample was estimated by amplification of reference gene primers within the assay. Sequence reads were collapsed and filtered to measure the absolute abundance of every unique TCRbeta CDR3 rearrangement. Productive Simpson clonality was computed per sample as the square root of Simpson's diversity index over productive rearrangements. TCRdb re-hosts the immuneACCESS table, in-frame sequences only. Its copies lack some clones; in the studies checked, an unresolved V gene accounts for under half of them, and the cause for the rest is not known. V and J calls plus clone size are reproduced from that table; the DNA served to infer D and trimming. The sample table holds approximately 170,000 clones, of which around 86% were seen once. Approximately 13% of the sample goes to the ten largest clones.

Worth noting for this clone: The target of this receptor is not known. No qualities accompany the bases; no much larger clone lies one base away.

A second Seattle source provided samples from volunteer blood donors who had recovered from COVID-19. The collaborating institutions used their own protocols to collect whole blood in K2EDTA tubes. For TCRbeta analysis, collaborators shipped samples as frozen whole blood, isolated PBMCs, or DNA extracted from either of those sample types. Sequencing was done on a sample of peripheral blood. The clonotype comes from a man between 65 and 80 years old who had recovered from COVID-19. The V and J segments used are TRBV27 and TRBJ2-5, with 10 junctional bases fitting TRBD2. The DNA reads TGTGCCAGCAGTTTACTAGCGGGAGCGATCCAAGAGACCCAGTACTTC. This gives the protein CASSLLAGAIQETQYF.